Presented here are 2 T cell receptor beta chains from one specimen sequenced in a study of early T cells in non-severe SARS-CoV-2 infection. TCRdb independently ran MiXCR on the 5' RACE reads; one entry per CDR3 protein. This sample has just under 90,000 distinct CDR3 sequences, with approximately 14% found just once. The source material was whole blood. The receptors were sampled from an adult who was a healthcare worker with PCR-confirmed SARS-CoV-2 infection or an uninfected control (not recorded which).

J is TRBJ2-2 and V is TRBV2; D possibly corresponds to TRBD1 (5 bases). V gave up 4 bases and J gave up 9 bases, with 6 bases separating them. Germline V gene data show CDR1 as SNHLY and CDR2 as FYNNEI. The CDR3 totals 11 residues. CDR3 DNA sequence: TGTGCCAGCAGTGGGGGCAGGGAGCTGTTTTTT. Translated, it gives CASSGGRELFF. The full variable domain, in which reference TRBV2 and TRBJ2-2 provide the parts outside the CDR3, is EPEVTQTPSHQVTQMGQEVILRCVPISNHLYFYWYRQILGQKVEFLVSFYNNEISEKSEIFDDQFSVERPDGSNFTLKIRSTKLEDSAMYFCASSGGRELFFGEGSRLTVL.

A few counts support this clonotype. The CDR3 sequence is CSVVSGEESWNEQFF. CDR3 sequence (DNA): TGCAGCGTTGTATCAGGCGAGGAGTCTTGGAATGAGCAGTTCTTC. The V and J genes are TRBV29-1 and TRBJ2-1; unclear D gene. Germline CDR1 and CDR2: SQVTM and ANQGSEA. The CDR3 has 15 residues. V lost 4 bases, J lost 7 bases, and 20 bases lay in between.